A selection of T cell receptor beta chains follows, all from one sample in a study of spatial heterogeneity in lung cancer. TCRdb processed the 5' RACE reads anew with MiXCR; each CDR3 protein has one entry. The data contain about 3,400 distinct CDR3 sequences, about a third of them seen just once; the ten biggest clones take up 12%. The sample consisted of lung tumor tissue, taken at surgery. The receptors were gathered from a female donor with early-stage non-small cell lung cancer. Both conserved end residues are part of each CDR3. The D gene is left open where the match is weak. Clone size is not always given. Where it is, it says once, few, many or a class for expanded clones.

J: TRBJ2-7
D: .
size: .
V: TRBV20-1
CDR3: CSAPQSYEQYF
DNA: TGCAGTGCTCCCCAGTCGTACGAGCAGTACTTC

J: TRBJ2-1
D: TRBD2
size: .
V: TRBV5-6
CDR3: CASSRIVLADPINEQFF
DNA: TGTGCCAGCAGCCGTATTGTACTAGCGGATCCGATCAATGAGCAGTTCTTC

J: TRBJ2-1
D: .
size: .
V: TRBV24-1
CDR3: CATSSSRETDEQFF
DNA: TGTGCCACCAGTTCTAGTCGGGAGACGGATGAGCAGTTCTTC

J: TRBJ2-3
D: .
size: few
V: TRBV28
CDR3: CASSLGAAAGDTQYF
DNA: TGTGCCAGCAGTTTAGGGGCGGCAGCAGGGGATACGCAGTATTTT

J: TRBJ2-3
D: .
size: .
V: TRBV6-5
CDR3: CARSLTQYF
DNA: TGTGCTCGCTCCCTTACGCAGTATTTT

J: TRBJ2-1
D: TRBD2
size: few
V: TRBV5-1
CDR3: CASSLGGRVENEQFF
DNA: TGCGCCAGCAGCTTGGGCGGGAGAGTCGAGAATGAGCAGTTCTTC

J: TRBJ2-7
D: .
size: .
V: TRBV6-5
CDR3: CASSYSAGPGFYEQYF
DNA: TGTGCCAGCAGTTACAGCGCAGGGCCCGGCTTCTACGAGCAGTACTTC

J: TRBJ1-4
D: .
size: .
V: TRBV7-9
CDR3: CASSARAPGLFF
DNA: TGTGCCAGCAGCGCGAGGGCCCCGGGACTATTTTTT

J: TRBJ2-7
D: .
size: .
V: TRBV4-2
CDR3: CASSQAGGAAEQYF
DNA: TGTGCCAGCAGCCAAGCCGGGGGCGCAGCCGAGCAGTACTTC

J: TRBJ2-7
D: .
size: .
V: TRBV3-1
CDR3: CASSPRSSSYEQYF
DNA: TGTGCCAGCAGCCCGCGGAGTAGCTCCTACGAGCAGTACTTC

J: TRBJ1-1
D: .
size: medium-sized
V: TRBV7-8
CDR3: CASSLGGLNTEAFF
DNA: TGTGCCAGCAGCTTAGGGGGACTGAACACTGAAGCTTTCTTT

J: TRBJ2-1
D: TRBD2
size: few
V: TRBV4-2
CDR3: CASSQDPSGSLQNEQFF
DNA: TGTGCCAGCAGCCAGGATCCGAGCGGGAGCTTGCAGAATGAGCAGTTCTTC

J: TRBJ2-3
D: .
size: .
V: TRBV9
CDR3: CASSVRQFTDTQYF
DNA: TGTGCCAGCAGCGTGCGACAGTTCACAGATACGCAGTATTTT

J: TRBJ1-2
D: .
size: .
V: TRBV29-1
CDR3: CSVGQNYGYTF
DNA: TGCAGCGTCGGACAGAACTATGGCTACACCTTC

J: TRBJ2-2
D: TRBD2
size: .
V: TRBV7-2
CDR3: CASSLGGRANTGELFF
DNA: TGTGCCAGCAGCTTAGGCGGGAGAGCGAACACCGGGGAGCTGTTTTTT

J: TRBJ2-5
D: TRBD2
size: large
V: TRBV11-2
CDR3: CASSLGPGASGQETQYF
DNA: TGTGCCAGCAGCTTAGGTCCTGGGGCTAGCGGACAAGAGACCCAGTACTTC

J: TRBJ2-5
D: .
size: few
V: TRBV6-6
CDR3: CASSIRALETQYF
DNA: TGTGCCAGCAGTATCCGGGCTTTGGAGACCCAGTACTTC

J: TRBJ2-2
D: .
size: .
V: TRBV11-2
CDR3: CASSRSRGTNTGELFF
DNA: TGTGCCAGCAGCCGAAGCAGGGGAACGAACACCGGGGAGCTGTTTTTT

J: TRBJ2-1
D: TRBD2
size: .
V: TRBV7-3
CDR3: CASSRLAGVRNEQFF
DNA: TGTGCCAGCAGCCGACTAGCGGGAGTTAGAAATGAGCAGTTCTTC

J: TRBJ2-7
D: .
size: few
V: TRBV7-8
CDR3: CASILGHGNGEQYF
DNA: TGTGCCAGCATCCTCGGGCACGGGAATGGGGAGCAGTACTTC

J: TRBJ2-5
D: .
size: .
V: TRBV28
CDR3: CASVGYQETQYF
DNA: TGTGCCAGCGTGGGGTACCAAGAGACCCAGTACTTC

J: TRBJ1-5
D: .
size: large
V: TRBV6-5
CDR3: CASSLRRDQPQHF
DNA: TGTGCCAGCAGCCTAAGGAGGGACCAGCCCCAGCATTTT

J: TRBJ2-3
D: TRBD2
size: .
V: TRBV6-2/TRBV6-3
CDR3: CASSLTSATDTQYF
DNA: TGTGCCAGCAGTCTGACTAGCGCCACAGATACGCAGTATTTT

J: TRBJ2-7
D: .
size: .
V: TRBV28
CDR3: CASSGRGIPEQYF
DNA: TGTGCCAGCAGCGGCAGGGGAATTCCGGAGCAGTACTTC

J: TRBJ2-2
D: TRBD1
size: few
V: TRBV6-5
CDR3: CASSYSNRGFGELFF
DNA: TGTGCCAGCAGTTACTCTAACAGGGGGTTCGGGGAGCTGTTTTTT

J: TRBJ2-4
D: .
size: large
V: TRBV7-8
CDR3: CASSIGGGAKNIQYF
DNA: TGTGCCAGCAGCATTGGAGGGGGAGCCAAAAACATTCAGTACTTC

J: TRBJ1-3
D: .
size: medium-sized
V: TRBV7-6
CDR3: CASSLYGNTIYF
DNA: TGTGCCAGCAGCTTATATGGAAACACCATATATTTT

J: TRBJ2-7
D: .
size: .
V: TRBV20-1
CDR3: CSSQRGSGSYEQYF
DNA: TGCAGTTCTCAGAGGGGCAGCGGCTCCTACGAGCAGTACTTC

J: TRBJ1-5
D: .
size: few
V: TRBV10-2
CDR3: CASSMGGGNQPQHF
DNA: TGCGCCAGCAGTATGGGAGGGGGCAATCAGCCCCAGCATTTT

J: TRBJ2-2
D: .
size: .
V: TRBV29-1
CDR3: CSVEKQGNTGELFF
DNA: TGCAGCGTTGAAAAACAGGGGAACACCGGGGAGCTGTTTTTT

J: TRBJ2-5
D: TRBD1
size: few
V: TRBV4-1
CDR3: CASSGAGTGPQETQYF
DNA: TGCGCCAGCAGCGGAGCCGGGACAGGACCCCAAGAGACCCAGTACTTC

J: TRBJ2-1
D: .
size: .
V: TRBV29-1
CDR3: CSVASPSSYNEQFF
DNA: TGCAGCGTTGCTAGTCCGTCGTCCTACAATGAGCAGTTCTTC

J: TRBJ2-3
D: .
size: large
V: TRBV7-2
CDR3: CASSSTDTQYF
DNA: TGTGCCAGCAGCTCTACAGATACGCAGTATTTT

J: TRBJ2-2
D: TRBD2
size: .
V: TRBV6-1
CDR3: CASSDRLAGGTGELFF
DNA: TGTGCCAGCAGTGATCGACTAGCGGGAGGGACCGGGGAGCTGTTTTTT

J: TRBJ2-7
D: TRBD2
size: .
V: TRBV29-1
CDR3: CSVEESGTTYEQYF
DNA: TGCAGCGTTGAAGAATCCGGGACTACCTACGAGCAGTACTTC

J: TRBJ2-1
D: TRBD2
size: few
V: TRBV29-1
CDR3: CSVVGRLAGESEQFF
DNA: TGCAGCGTTGTGGGGCGACTAGCGGGAGAGAGTGAGCAGTTCTTC

J: TRBJ1-3
D: TRBD1
size: .
V: TRBV27
CDR3: CASSVRTGSGNTIYF
DNA: TGTGCCAGCAGTGTCCGGACAGGCTCTGGAAACACCATATATTTT

J: TRBJ2-5
D: .
size: .
V: TRBV4-1
CDR3: CASSHGGQETQYF
DNA: TGCGCCAGCAGCCACGGCGGACAAGAGACCCAGTACTTC

J: TRBJ1-2
D: .
size: medium-sized
V: TRBV18
CDR3: CARSGRPYGYTF
DNA: TGTGCCAGATCGGGACGGCCCTATGGCTACACCTTC

J: TRBJ2-5
D: TRBD2
size: .
V: TRBV18
CDR3: CASSPRGAGGSVGETQYF
DNA: TGTGCCAGCTCACCTCGTGGAGCGGGAGGAAGCGTTGGGGAGACCCAGTACTTC

J: TRBJ2-5
D: TRBD1
size: .
V: TRBV18
CDR3: CASSTTGRGRNPLKTQYF
DNA: TGTGCCAGCTCAACAACGGGTAGGGGGCGAAACCCGCTGAAGACCCAGTACTTC

J: TRBJ2-1
D: TRBD2
size: medium-sized
V: TRBV7-4
CDR3: CASSLTPLAGKNEQFF
DNA: TGTGCCAGCAGCTTAACGCCCCTAGCGGGGAAAAATGAGCAATTCTTC

J: TRBJ2-6
D: TRBD1
size: medium-sized
V: TRBV20-1
CDR3: CSASALWGTGGDSGANVLTF
DNA: TGCAGTGCTAGTGCTTTATGGGGCACAGGGGGCGACTCTGGGGCCAACGTCCTGACTTTC

J: TRBJ2-7
D: TRBD2
size: .
V: TRBV6-5
CDR3: CASSYSTSHEQYF
DNA: TGTGCCAGCAGTTACTCGACTAGCCACGAGCAGTACTTC

J: TRBJ2-1
D: TRBD1
size: few
V: TRBV11-2
CDR3: CASSLDRPNEQFF
DNA: TGTGCCAGCAGCCTGGACAGGCCCAATGAGCAGTTCTTC

J: TRBJ2-7
D: .
size: .
V: TRBV27
CDR3: CASSLTRGAYEQYF
DNA: TGTGCCAGCAGTTTAACCAGGGGGGCCTACGAGCAGTACTTC

J: TRBJ2-7
D: TRBD2
size: .
V: TRBV7-9
CDR3: CASSFTSGTIHYEQYF
DNA: TGTGCCAGCAGCTTTACTAGCGGGACCATCCACTACGAGCAGTACTTC

J: TRBJ2-7
D: .
size: few
V: TRBV4-2
CDR3: CASSSRQGLLGGEQYF
DNA: TGTGCCAGCAGCAGTCGGCAGGGGCTATTGGGTGGCGAGCAGTACTTC

J: TRBJ2-6
D: TRBD2
size: few
V: TRBV28
CDR3: CASSTGGSGANVLTF
DNA: TGTGCCAGCAGTACCGGGGGGTCTGGGGCCAACGTCCTGACTTTC

J: TRBJ2-7
D: TRBD1
size: .
V: TRBV7-9
CDR3: CASSETGNEQYF
DNA: TGTGCCAGCAGCGAGACAGGGAACGAGCAGTACTTC

J: TRBJ2-2
D: .
size: .
V: TRBV6-5
CDR3: CASSYNRPYTGELFF
DNA: TGTGCCAGCAGTTACAACAGGCCGTACACCGGGGAGCTGTTTTTT

J: TRBJ2-7
D: .
size: .
V: TRBV28
CDR3: CASSLKFSAVHHFYEQYF
DNA: TGTGCCAGCAGTTTAAAATTCTCGGCAGTTCACCATTTCTACGAGCAGTACTTC

J: TRBJ2-5
D: .
size: .
V: TRBV28
CDR3: CASSSEGDEPQETQYF
DNA: TGTGCCAGCAGTTCCGAGGGGGACGAACCTCAAGAGACCCAGTACTTC